This TCR beta chain stems from a study of OX40 agonist ivuxolimab in advanced cancers. As for this clone: Antigen unknown.

V shed 3 bases, J shed 5 bases, and the junction held 14 bases outside the gene matches. CDR1 is KGHSH and CDR2 is LQKENI in the germline V gene. CDR3 length equals 18 residues. TCRdb keeps only in-frame clones here, not all; method: immunoSEQ multiplex PCR. The table lists some 52,000 clones, approximately 87% of them singletons. Findings and caveats of the study: Still undetermined is the antigen specificity of the expanded peripheral T cells. The study observed clonal expansion of CD4+ and CD8+ blood T cells by week 6 at 0.1 to 3.0 mg/kg.

Sequenced material: CD4+ or CD8+ T cells sorted from blood, taken in a trial of the OX40 agonist ivuxolimab. The chain links TRBV18 to TRBJ1-1; 11 nucleotides line up with TRBD1. The origin of this receptor is an adult with an advanced solid tumor such as melanoma, head and neck, liver or kidney cancer. The CDR3 here is CASSPYGPGTGGWTEAFF. DNA for the CDR3: TGTGCCAGCTCACCCTACGGTCCCGGGACAGGGGGTTGGACTGAAGCTTTCTTT.